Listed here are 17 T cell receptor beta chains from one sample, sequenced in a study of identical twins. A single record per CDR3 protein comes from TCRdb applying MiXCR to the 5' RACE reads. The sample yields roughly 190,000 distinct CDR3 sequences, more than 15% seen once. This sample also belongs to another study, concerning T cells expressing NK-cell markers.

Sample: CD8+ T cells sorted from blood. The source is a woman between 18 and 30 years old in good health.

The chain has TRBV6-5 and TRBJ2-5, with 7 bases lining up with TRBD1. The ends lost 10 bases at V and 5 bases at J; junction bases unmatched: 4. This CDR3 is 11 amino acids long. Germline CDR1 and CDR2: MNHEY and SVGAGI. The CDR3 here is CATQGVETQYF. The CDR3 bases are TGTGCCACGCAGGGGGTGGAGACCCAGTACTTC.

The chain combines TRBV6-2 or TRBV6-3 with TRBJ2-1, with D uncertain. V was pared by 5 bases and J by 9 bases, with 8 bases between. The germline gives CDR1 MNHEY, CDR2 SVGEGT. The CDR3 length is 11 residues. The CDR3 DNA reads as TGTGCCAGCAGTCCCGTGGGTGAGCAGTTCTTC. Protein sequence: CASSPVGEQFF.

Here the CDR3 DNA reads TGTGCCAGCAGGGGCCTGGCGGGGGGGCCCCATGAGCAGTTCTTC. Its translation is CASRGLAGGPHEQFF. V usage is TRBV7-9 and J usage is TRBJ2-1; the match to TRBD2 covers 9 bases. Per germline, CDR1 SEHNR and CDR2 FQNEAQ (reference sequence). V dropped 6 bases and J dropped 8; count of bases not matched to a gene: 11. CDR3 size: 15 residues. The complete variable domain, with remaining parts taken from reference TRBV7-9 and TRBJ2-1, reads DTGVSQNPRHKITKRGQNVTFRCDPISEHNRLYWYRQTLGQGPEFLTYFQNEAQLEKSRLLSDRFSAERPKGSFSTLEIQRTEQGDSAMYLCASRGLAGGPHEQFFGPGTRLTVL.

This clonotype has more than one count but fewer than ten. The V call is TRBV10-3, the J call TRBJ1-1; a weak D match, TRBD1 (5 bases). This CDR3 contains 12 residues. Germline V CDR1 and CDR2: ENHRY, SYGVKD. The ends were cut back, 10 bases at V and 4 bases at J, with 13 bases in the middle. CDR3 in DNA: TGTGCCAGCCTAGGGACCGGCACTGAAGCTTTCTTT. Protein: CASLGTGTEAFF.

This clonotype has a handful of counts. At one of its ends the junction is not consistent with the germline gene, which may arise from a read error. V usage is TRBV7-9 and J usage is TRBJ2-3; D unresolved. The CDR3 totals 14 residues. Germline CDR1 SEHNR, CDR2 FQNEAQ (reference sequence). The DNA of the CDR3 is TGTGCCAGCAGCTTCTATCTGGTAGGAGATGCGCAGTATTTT. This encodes CASSFYLVGDAQYF.

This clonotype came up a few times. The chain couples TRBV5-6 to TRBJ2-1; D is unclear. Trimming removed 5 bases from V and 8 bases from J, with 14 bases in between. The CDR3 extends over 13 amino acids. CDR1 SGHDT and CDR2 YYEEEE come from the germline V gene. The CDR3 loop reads CASSLTNAYEQFF. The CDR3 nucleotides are TGTGCCAGCAGTCTTACCAACGCCTATGAGCAGTTCTTC.

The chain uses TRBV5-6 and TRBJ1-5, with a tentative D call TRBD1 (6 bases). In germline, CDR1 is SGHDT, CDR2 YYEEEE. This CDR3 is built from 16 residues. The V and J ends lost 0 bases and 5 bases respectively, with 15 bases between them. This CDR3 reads CASSLGTRGDYQPQHF. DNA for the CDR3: TGTGCCAGCAGCTTGGGAACCAGGGGAGATTATCAGCCCCAGCATTTT.

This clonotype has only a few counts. The CDR3: CASKPPRDQGELFF. In DNA, the CDR3 is TGTGCCAGCAAACCCCCCAGGGACCAGGGGGAGCTGTTTTTT. The chain carries TRBV6-1 and TRBJ2-2; D might be TRBD1 or TRBD2, each matching 5 bases. Germline V gives CDR1 MNHNS, CDR2 SASEGT. V lost 7 bases and J lost 8, with 17 bases in between. The CDR3 loop spans 14 amino acids.

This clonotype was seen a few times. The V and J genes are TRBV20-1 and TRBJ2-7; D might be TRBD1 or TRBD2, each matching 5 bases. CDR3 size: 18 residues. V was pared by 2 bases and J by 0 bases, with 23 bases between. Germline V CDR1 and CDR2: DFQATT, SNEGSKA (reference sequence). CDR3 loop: CSARSGRLSLSSSYEQYF. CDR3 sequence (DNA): TGCAGTGCTAGATCGGGACGGCTTTCCCTTTCTAGCTCCTACGAGCAGTACTTC.

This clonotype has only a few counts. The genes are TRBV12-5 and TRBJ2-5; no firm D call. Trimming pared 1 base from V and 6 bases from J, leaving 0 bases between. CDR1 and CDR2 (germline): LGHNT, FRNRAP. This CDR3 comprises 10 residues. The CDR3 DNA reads TGTGCTAGTGGTTTGGAGACCCAGTACTTC. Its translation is CASGLETQYF. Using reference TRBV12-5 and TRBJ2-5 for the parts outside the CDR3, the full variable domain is DARVTQTPRHKVTEMGQEVTMRCQPILGHNTVFWYRQTMMQGLELLAYFRNRAPLDDSGMPKDRFSAEMPDATLATLKIQPSEPRDSAVYFCASGLETQYFGPGTRLLVL.

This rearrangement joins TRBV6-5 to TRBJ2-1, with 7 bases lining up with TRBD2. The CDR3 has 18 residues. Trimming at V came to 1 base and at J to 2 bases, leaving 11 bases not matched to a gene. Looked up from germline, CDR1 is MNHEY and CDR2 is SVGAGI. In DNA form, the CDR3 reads TGTGCCAGCAGTTACTTCCGAGTTCGCGGGACTACCTACAATGAGCAGTTCTTC. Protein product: CASSYFRVRGTTYNEQFF.

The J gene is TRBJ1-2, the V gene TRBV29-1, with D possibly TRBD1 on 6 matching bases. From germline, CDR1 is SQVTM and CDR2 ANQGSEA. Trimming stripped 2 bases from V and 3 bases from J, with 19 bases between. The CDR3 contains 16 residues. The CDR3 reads CSVEILGLQGDYGYTF. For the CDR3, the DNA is TGCAGCGTTGAAATTCTGGGGCTACAGGGTGACTATGGCTACACCTTC.

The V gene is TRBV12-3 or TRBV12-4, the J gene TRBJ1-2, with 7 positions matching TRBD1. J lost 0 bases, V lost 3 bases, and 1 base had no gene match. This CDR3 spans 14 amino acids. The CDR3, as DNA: TGTGCCAGCAGTTTGACAGGGACTAACTATGGCTACACCTTC. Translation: CASSLTGTNYGYTF.

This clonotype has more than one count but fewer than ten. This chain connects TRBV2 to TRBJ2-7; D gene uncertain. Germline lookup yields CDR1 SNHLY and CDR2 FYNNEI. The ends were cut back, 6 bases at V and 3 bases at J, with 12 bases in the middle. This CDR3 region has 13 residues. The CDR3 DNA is TGTGCCAGCAGGGTGAACTGGAACTACGAGCAGTACTTC. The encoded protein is CASRVNWNYEQYF.

The DNA for the CDR3 is TGTGCCAGCAGTTATACCCTAGCGGGTAGTTACAATGAGCAGTTCTTC. Encoded protein: CASSYTLAGSYNEQFF. The chain carries TRBV6-5 and TRBJ2-1; TRBD2 matches 8 bases. Germline loops: CDR1 MNHEY, CDR2 SVGAGI. V was clipped by 3 bases and J by 4 bases; unmatched bases: 8. The CDR3 is 16 amino acids.

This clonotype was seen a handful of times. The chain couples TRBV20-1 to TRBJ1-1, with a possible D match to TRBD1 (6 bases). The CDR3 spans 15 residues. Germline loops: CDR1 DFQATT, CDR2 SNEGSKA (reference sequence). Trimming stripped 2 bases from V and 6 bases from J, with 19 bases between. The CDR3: CSARHGGKGGPEAFF. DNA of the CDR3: TGCAGTGCTAGACATGGCGGTAAGGGGGGGCCTGAAGCTTTCTTT.

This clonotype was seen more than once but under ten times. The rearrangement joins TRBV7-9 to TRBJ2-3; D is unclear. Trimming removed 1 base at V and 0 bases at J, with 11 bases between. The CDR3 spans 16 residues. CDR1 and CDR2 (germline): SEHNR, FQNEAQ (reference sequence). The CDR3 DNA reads TGTGCCAGCAGCTTAGGCCGGACGGCTAGCACAGATACGCAGTATTTT. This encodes CASSLGRTASTDTQYF.